Listed here are 8 T cell receptor beta chains from one sample, sequenced in a study of CD8+CD57+ T cells in acquired aplastic anemia. Using genomic DNA as the template, TCR beta VDJ and CDR3 profiling was carried out. TCRdb used MiXCR to reprocess the reads, holding one entry per CDR3 protein. The data hold 400,000 to 600,000 distinct CDR3 sequences, with around 33% observed a single time. All sequencing subjects had displayed CD8+CD57+ cell expansion on flow cytometry. Sequenced: sorted CD4+, CD8+, or CD8+CD57+ T cells (not recorded which) from PBMCs. The source is a human donor with aplastic anemia.

This clonotype was observed once. The gene calls are TRBV7-2 and TRBJ1-1, with D uncertain. V was clipped by 4 bases and J by 3 bases, with 9 bases between them. Germline loops: CDR1 SGHTA, CDR2 FQGNSA. The CDR3 extends over 13 amino acids. The CDR3 loop reads CASSWTRDTEAFF. In DNA form, the CDR3 reads TGTGCCAGCAGCTGGACGAGGGACACTGAAGCTTTCTTT.

The chain is built from TRBV19 and TRBJ1-5, with D unclear. In germline, CDR1 is LNHDA, CDR2 SQIVND (reference sequence). The CDR3 extends over 12 amino acids. Trimming removed 7 bases at V and 6 bases at J, with 10 bases between. Written as DNA, the CDR3 is TGTGCCAGTAACACGTTGCCTCAGCCCCAGCATTTT. This encodes CASNTLPQPQHF. Full variable domain (rest looked up from reference TRBV19 and TRBJ1-5): DGGITQSPKYLFRKEGQNVTLSCEQNLNHDAMYWYRQDPGQGLRLIYYSQIVNDFQKGDIAEGYSVSREKKESFPLTVTSAQKNPTAFYLCASNTLPQPQHFGDGTRLSIL.

The sample holds many counts of this clonotype. The chain joins TRBV11-3 to TRBJ1-3; no definite D call. CDR3 length equals 15 residues. Per the germline V gene, CDR1 is SGHNT and CDR2 is YENEEA. The germline V and J ends were trimmed by 5 bases and 2 bases, with 13 bases remaining between them. CDR3 sequence reads: CASSPFQRPGNTIYF. CDR3 coding DNA: TGTGCCAGCAGCCCTTTCCAACGCCCTGGAAACACCATATATTTT. The full variable domain, in which reference TRBV11-3 and TRBJ1-3 provide the parts outside the CDR3, is EAGVVQSPRYKIIEKKQPVAFWCNPISGHNTLYWYLQNLGQGPELLIRYENEEAVDDSQLPKDRFSAERLKGVDSTLKIQPAELGDSAVYLCASSPFQRPGNTIYFGEGSWLTVV.

There are a few counts of this clonotype. This may come from a read error, since a much larger clone is one base off. The V and J genes are TRBV10-2 and TRBJ2-5; D is unclear. V lost 5 bases, J lost 4 bases, and 17 bases lay in between. CDR1 is WSHSY and CDR2 is SAAADI in the germline V gene. The CDR3 runs to 15 residues. The CDR3 DNA follows: TGCGCCAGCAGTCCTAACTCACTGGGCCGAGAGACCCAGTACTTC. This codes for CASSPNSLGRETQYF.

Comment on this clonotype: A read error may be the cause here, since a much bigger clone is one base away. The chain joins TRBV20-1 to TRBJ1-1; D unresolved. Trimming left V 1 base short and J 9 bases short, with 12 bases between. The CDR3 length is 12 residues. Germline CDR1 and CDR2: DFQATT and SNEGSKA (reference sequence). In nucleotides, the CDR3 is TGCAGTGCTAGAGCCGGACCTGGCAAAGCTTTCTTT. Its protein is CSARAGPGKAFF.

This clonotype has just a few counts. The chain recombines TRBV2 with TRBJ2-7; 11 nucleotides match TRBD2. CDR3 length: 16 residues. V dropped 2 bases and J dropped 7; count of bases not matched to a gene: 10. Germline CDR1 reads SNHLY; CDR2 reads FYNNEI. The CDR3 coding sequence is TGTGCCAGCAGTGAAAGGGTAGCGGGAGGGTCGGGAGAGCAGTACTTC. It translates to CASSERVAGGSGEQYF.

On this clonotype: Mismatch with germline at one junction end may stem from a read error. The chain has TRBV2 and TRBJ2-1; TRBD2 agrees at 8 bases. Germline lookup yields CDR1 SNHLY and CDR2 FYNNEI. CDR3 length: 15 amino acids. The chain's CDR3 is CASSEESGSIGEQSF. The CDR3 bases are TGTGCCAGCAGTGAAGAAAGCGGGAGTATCGGTGAGCAGTCCTTC.

V and J are TRBV7-9 and TRBJ2-7; D is unresolved. The V and J ends lost 2 bases and 5 bases respectively, with 10 bases between them. Germline CDR1 reads SEHNR; CDR2 reads FQNEAQ (reference sequence). This CDR3 region has 13 residues. The CDR3 reads CASSLSYYNEQYF. DNA of the CDR3: TGTGCCAGCAGCTTAAGTTACTACAACGAGCAGTACTTC.